What follows is one TCR beta chain and its context. Sorted-subset replicate PCRs used roughly 220 ng DNA, approximately 27,000 T cell genomes. Sequencing was performed with immunoSEQ multiplex PCR; in TCRdb, only in-frame clones are kept and a portion is missing. This table has more than 2 million clones, about 94% appearing once. Naive CD8 cells, CD45RO-negative and positively selected for CCR7, excluded terminally differentiated effector memory CD45RA+ cells. The sample originates from a study of shared clonotypes between healthy human individuals. In germline, CDR1 is SGHTA, CDR2 FQGNSA. The CDR3 spans 16 residues. J lost 6 bases, V lost 4 bases, and 8 bases had no gene match.

Sequences were obtained from naive CD8+ T cells sorted from blood. The rearrangement joins TRBV7-2 to TRBJ1-4; 10 bases fit TRBD1. This clonotype was obtained from a man aged 18 to 29 in good health. The CDR3 sequence: CASSWWGQGLDEKLFF. As DNA, the CDR3 is TGTGCCAGCAGCTGGTGGGGACAGGGGCTTGATGAAAAACTGTTTTTT.